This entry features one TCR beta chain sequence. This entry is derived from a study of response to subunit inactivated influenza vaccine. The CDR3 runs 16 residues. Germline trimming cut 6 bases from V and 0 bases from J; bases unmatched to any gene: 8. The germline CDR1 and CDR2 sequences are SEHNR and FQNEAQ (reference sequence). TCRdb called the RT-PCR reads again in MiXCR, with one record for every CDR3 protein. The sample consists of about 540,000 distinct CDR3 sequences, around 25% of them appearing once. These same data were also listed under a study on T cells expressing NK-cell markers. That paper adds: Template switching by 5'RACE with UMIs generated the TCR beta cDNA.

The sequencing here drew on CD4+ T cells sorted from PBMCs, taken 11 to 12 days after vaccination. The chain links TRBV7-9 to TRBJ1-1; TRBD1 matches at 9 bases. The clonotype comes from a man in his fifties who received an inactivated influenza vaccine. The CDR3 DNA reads TGTGCCAGCAGTCCCGGGACAGGGACTTTGAACACTGAAGCTTTCTTT. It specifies CASSPGTGTLNTEAFF.